Listed below are T cell receptor beta chains from one sample, sequenced in a study of CD4 and CD8 cells across lung adenocarcinoma regions. TCRdb reprocessed the PCR reads via MiXCR and lists one record per CDR3 protein. The data contain 12,000 or so distinct CDR3 sequences, 53% of them singletons. What was sequenced was CD8+ T cells from the center of a lung tumor. The receptor source for this set is a female donor with lung adenocarcinoma. The CD4 and CD8 labels of this study may be unreliable. The conserved cysteine and the conserved F or W are not part of the CDR3 here. The D gene is left open where the match is weak.

cdr3_aa: ASRPQLGTDTQY; v_call: TRBV4-2; d_call: -; j_call: TRBJ2-3
cdr3_aa: ASSQGQGADTEAF; v_call: TRBV6-1; d_call: TRBD1; j_call: TRBJ1-1
cdr3_aa: ASGILSRTDTQY; v_call: TRBV27; d_call: -; j_call: TRBJ2-3
cdr3_aa: ASEEDRSSYNEQF; v_call: TRBV6-1; d_call: -; j_call: TRBJ2-1
cdr3_aa: ASSATENSEQY; v_call: TRBV10-2; d_call: -; j_call: -
cdr3_aa: ASSPPSYEQY; v_call: TRBV6-1; d_call: -; j_call: TRBJ2-7
cdr3_aa: AISEPHRIAGPTDTQY; v_call: TRBV10-3; d_call: TRBD2; j_call: TRBJ2-3
cdr3_aa: ASRGRGGPTPDTQY; v_call: TRBV6-1; d_call: -; j_call: TRBJ2-3
cdr3_aa: ASSLWETGGVYEQY; v_call: TRBV11-2; d_call: TRBD1; j_call: -
cdr3_aa: ASSDGPNNEQF; v_call: TRBV6-4; d_call: -; j_call: TRBJ2-1
cdr3_aa: ASSFQRGQETQF; v_call: TRBV7-2; d_call: TRBD2; j_call: TRBJ2-1
cdr3_aa: ASSSTQASYEQY; v_call: TRBV10-2; d_call: -; j_call: TRBJ2-7
cdr3_aa: ASSAGLLGETQY; v_call: TRBV6-1; d_call: -; j_call: TRBJ2-5
cdr3_aa: ASSSQGARTGELF; v_call: TRBV27; d_call: -; j_call: TRBJ2-2
cdr3_aa: ASSEAWSSYNEQF; v_call: TRBV6-1; d_call: -; j_call: TRBJ2-1
cdr3_aa: ASSESGWGDTQY; v_call: TRBV10-2; d_call: -; j_call: TRBJ2-3
cdr3_aa: ASSFGRAYGYT; v_call: TRBV7-2; d_call: -; j_call: TRBJ1-2
cdr3_aa: ASSFFAGSYEQY; v_call: TRBV27; d_call: -; j_call: TRBJ2-7
cdr3_aa: ASSESSGGRGLSGGSYEQY; v_call: TRBV6-1; d_call: TRBD2; j_call: TRBJ2-7
cdr3_aa: ASRGQLAGVHYEQF; v_call: TRBV10-1; d_call: TRBD2; j_call: TRBJ2-1
cdr3_aa: ASSYTRLVATDTQY; v_call: TRBV6-5; d_call: -; j_call: TRBJ2-3
cdr3_aa: ASRFPGTSGDAQF; v_call: TRBV6-1; d_call: TRBD2; j_call: TRBJ2-1
cdr3_aa: ASSYPSGGGGELF; v_call: TRBV6-5; d_call: TRBD2; j_call: TRBJ2-2
cdr3_aa: AGSGAREGETQY; v_call: TRBV10-1; d_call: -; j_call: -
cdr3_aa: ASSDSALVDTGELF; v_call: TRBV6-4; d_call: -; j_call: TRBJ2-2
cdr3_aa: ASSDLAGGSTDTQY; v_call: TRBV6-1; d_call: TRBD2; j_call: TRBJ2-3
cdr3_aa: ASSPRGLPTTDTQY; v_call: TRBV6-1; d_call: TRBD1; j_call: -
cdr3_aa: ASSLGSGRTNEQY; v_call: TRBV7-2; d_call: TRBD2; j_call: TRBJ2-5
cdr3_aa: ASSWDRGVYGYT; v_call: TRBV11-2; d_call: TRBD1; j_call: TRBJ1-2
cdr3_aa: ASSEPTPLH; v_call: TRBV6-1; d_call: -; j_call: TRBJ1-6
cdr3_aa: ASSLAGPSGETQY; v_call: TRBV7-2; d_call: -; j_call: TRBJ2-5
cdr3_aa: VRGAQAGSTDTQF; v_call: TRBV25-1; d_call: -; j_call: TRBJ2-3
cdr3_aa: ASSLLAEAHNEQF; v_call: TRBV28; d_call: TRBD2; j_call: TRBJ2-1
cdr3_aa: ASSYEGNGYGYT; v_call: TRBV6-2/TRBV6-3; d_call: -; j_call: TRBJ1-2
cdr3_aa: ASSQGAYGYT; v_call: TRBV6-1; d_call: TRBD1; j_call: TRBJ1-2
cdr3_aa: ASSLSGLSYEQY; v_call: TRBV10-2; d_call: -; j_call: TRBJ2-7
cdr3_aa: AISEEDRGNYGYT; v_call: TRBV10-3; d_call: TRBD1; j_call: TRBJ1-2
cdr3_aa: ASSLQATGYGYT; v_call: TRBV6-5; d_call: TRBD1; j_call: TRBJ1-2
cdr3_aa: ASSVVGDNEQF; v_call: TRBV6-1; d_call: -; j_call: TRBJ2-1
cdr3_aa: ASSQEYRGEDTQY; v_call: TRBV6-1; d_call: -; j_call: TRBJ2-3
cdr3_aa: ASSARGHRAKDTQY; v_call: TRBV6-1; d_call: TRBD1; j_call: TRBJ2-3
cdr3_aa: ASSYSGQAGLSGNTIY; v_call: TRBV6-5; d_call: TRBD1; j_call: TRBJ1-3
cdr3_aa: SARGPQLGFPSYEQY; v_call: TRBV20-1; d_call: -; j_call: -
cdr3_aa: ASISTAANTGELF; v_call: TRBV6-1; d_call: -; j_call: TRBJ2-2
cdr3_aa: ASSYSGRDTDTQY; v_call: TRBV6-5; d_call: -; j_call: TRBJ2-3